The source of this T cell receptor (beta chain) is a study of blood T cells in healthy people across ages. Study-wide results and limits: A strong correlation was seen between TCR beta diversity and naive T cell percentage.

The CDR3 spans 18 residues. V trimming: 4 bases; J trimming: 2 bases; junction bases outside the gene matches: 14. CDR1 is SQVTM, CDR2 ANQGSEA, per germline. This clonotype has at least ten counts. Its specificity is unknown. The authors ran a second PCR of roughly 6 to 12 cycles using a sample-barcoded 5' primer and a J-beta primer mix. One entry per CDR3 protein, called by TCRdb with MiXCR from the 5' RACE reads. The table shows approximately 1.5 million distinct CDR3 sequences, with roughly 32% occurring only once. Drawing of peripheral blood yielded approximately 10 milliliters from each donor. The TCR originated in a woman in her thirties in good health. Sequences were obtained from blood. V usage is TRBV29-1 and J usage is TRBJ2-5; 12 bases line up with TRBD2. The CDR3 nucleotides are TGCAGCGTTGGGCGCAGACTAGCGGGGGCCTTCCTGCAAGAGACCCAGTACTTC. This codes for CSVGRRLAGAFLQETQYF. Full variable domain (rest looked up from reference TRBV29-1 and TRBJ2-5): SAVISQKPSRDICQRGTSLTIQCQVDSQVTMMFWYRQQPGQSLTLIATANQGSEATYESGFVIDKFPISRPNLTFSTLTVSNMSPEDSSIYLCSVGRRLAGAFLQETQYFGPGTRLLVL.